Presented here are 22 T cell receptor beta chains from one specimen sequenced in a study of lymphopenia after photon versus proton radiotherapy. Method: immunoSEQ multiplex PCR; TCRdb's copy keeps in-frame clones and lacks some. Of under 65,000 clones in the sample, about 88% were seen once. Sequenced here: peripheral blood, sampled from a patient treated with proton-based radiotherapy. These receptors all stem from a man in his sixties with pancreatic cancer.

The chain combines TRBV19 with TRBJ2-4; TRBD1 agrees at 10 bases. Germline CDR1 reads LNHDA; CDR2 reads SQIVND (reference sequence). The J segment lost 5 bases and the V segment lost 3 bases, leaving 1 base of the junction unmatched. The CDR3 length is 14 residues. The CDR3 nucleotides read TGTGCCAGTAGTATGGGGACAGGGGAAAACATTCAGTACTTC. Protein product: CASSMGTGENIQYF.

V gene TRBV30 combines with J gene TRBJ2-7; D possibly matches TRBD1 or TRBD2 (5 bases each). The CDR3 is made up of 14 amino acids. Germline V gives CDR1 GTSNPN, CDR2 SVGIG (reference sequence). Trimming removed 3 bases at V and 0 bases at J, with 12 bases between. The CDR3, as DNA: TGTGCCTGGAGCGATCCCGGGACCTCCTACGAGCAGTACTTC. The encoded protein is CAWSDPGTSYEQYF.

The rearrangement links TRBV18 to TRBJ1-4, with D uncertain. The CDR3 sequence is 13 residues long. The V and J ends lost 3 bases and 3 bases respectively, with 5 bases between them. CDR1 is KGHSH and CDR2 is LQKENI in the germline V gene. This chain's CDR3 is CASSPVPNEKLFF. CDR3 bases: TGTGCCAGCTCACCTGTACCTAATGAAAAACTGTTTTTT.

The chain couples TRBV5-4 to TRBJ1-1, with a weak D call TRBD1 (6 bases). The CDR3 has 13 amino acids. V lost 0 bases and J 6 bases, leaving 9 bases between the germline ends. Germline V CDR1 and CDR2: SGHNT, YYREEE (reference sequence). CDR3 DNA: TGTGCCAGCAGCTTGGCGGGGGGCCCTGAAGCTTTCTTT. This gives the protein CASSLAGGPEAFF.

The CDR3 reads CASRTSGPEQYF. As DNA, the CDR3 is TGTGCCAGCAGGACTAGCGGGCCCGAGCAGTACTTC. The rearrangement joins TRBV6-1 to TRBJ2-7; 10 nucleotides align to TRBD2. Germline V lookup: CDR1 MNHNS, CDR2 SASEGT. CDR3 length equals 12 residues. V was clipped by 6 bases and J by 6 bases; unmatched bases: 2.

This clone was observed a few times. The J gene is TRBJ1-2, the V gene TRBV6-1, with TRBD1 as a possible D gene (5 bases). The CDR3 runs 14 residues. The V end lost 6 bases, the J end lost 1 base, and 12 bases lay between the germline ends. Germline V gives CDR1 MNHNS, CDR2 SASEGT. CDR3 nucleotides: TGTGCCAGCAGGGGGGAGTCCTATAACTATGGCTACACCTTC. Encoded protein: CASRGESYNYGYTF.

This clone came up once. This chain uses TRBV28 with TRBJ1-6; 7 nucleotides agree with TRBD1. The CDR3 loop spans 14 amino acids. CDR1 and CDR2 from the germline V gene are MDHEN and SYDVKM. Losses at the gene ends were 5 bases for V and 6 bases for J; bases not matched to a gene: 4. The CDR3 bases are TGTGCCAGCAGTCCGGGACAGACTAATTCACCCCTCCACTTT. Encoded protein: CASSPGQTNSPLHF. Full variable domain (outside the CDR3, taken from reference TRBV28 and TRBJ1-6): DVKVTQSSRYLVKRTGEKVFLECVQDMDHENMFWYRQDPGLGLRLIYFSYDVKMKEKGDIPEGYSVSREKKERFSLILESASTNQTSMYLCASSPGQTNSPLHFGNGTRLTVT.

V gene TRBV4-3 combines with J gene TRBJ2-5; 10 nucleotides align to TRBD1. Per germline, CDR1 LGHNA and CDR2 YSLEER. Losses at the gene ends were 1 base for V and 1 base for J; bases not matched to a gene: 0. The CDR3 runs to 15 residues. The CDR3, as DNA: TGCGCCAGCAGCCAAGGGACAGGGGGCCAAGAGACCCAGTACTTC. Encoded protein: CASSQGTGGQETQYF.

This clone came up a few times. The CDR3: CASTPPAGNTIYF. For the CDR3, the DNA is TGTGCCAGTACCCCTCCGGCTGGAAACACCATATATTTT. V and J are TRBV19 and TRBJ1-3; D not resolved. This CDR3 comprises 13 residues. Germline V CDR1 and CDR2: LNHDA, SQIVND (reference sequence). V dropped 7 bases and J dropped 2 bases, with 9 bases sitting between them.

This chain links TRBV11-3 with TRBJ2-2; tentatively, D is TRBD1 (5 bases). The CDR3 has 15 amino acids. From germline, CDR1 is SGHNT and CDR2 YENEEA. The V gene lost 1 base and the J gene lost 0 bases, with 6 bases spanning the gap. CDR3 loop: CASSLVRANTGELFF. The CDR3 bases are TGTGCCAGCAGCTTAGTCAGGGCGAACACCGGGGAGCTGTTTTTT.

The chain has TRBV5-1 and TRBJ2-7, with D possibly matching TRBD1 (6 bases). With 1 base removed from V and 11 bases from J, the gap between germline ends came to 13 bases. Looked up from germline, CDR1 is SGHRS and CDR2 is YFSETQ. This CDR3 region has 12 residues. The CDR3 region is CASSLPGQPEYF. The CDR3 nucleotides read TGCGCCAGCAGCTTGCCCGGACAGCCCGAGTACTTC.

The V and J genes are TRBV5-4 and TRBJ2-5; 7 bases line up with TRBD1. CDR3 length: 13 amino acids. The germline V gene has CDR1 SGHNT and CDR2 YYREEE (reference sequence). Germline trimming cut 4 bases from V and 4 bases from J; bases unmatched to any gene: 4. In DNA form, the CDR3 reads TGTGCCAGCAGCGGGGGACAGTCAGAGACCCAGTACTTC. This encodes CASSGGQSETQYF.

The chain employs TRBV18 and TRBJ2-2; no clear D. CDR3 size: 16 residues. CDR1 is KGHSH, CDR2 LQKENI, per germline. V lost 3 bases, J lost 6 bases, and 17 bases lay in between. The CDR3 bases are TGTGCCAGCTCACCCGCCGGCTCGGGTCGGGCCGGGGAGCTGTTTTTT. Its translation: CASSPAGSGRAGELFF.

The rearrangement uses TRBV6-1 and TRBJ2-7, with D possibly being TRBD2 (5 bases). The CDR3 covers 16 residues. Germline CDR1 reads MNHNS; CDR2 reads SASEGT. Trimming took off 3 bases at V and 0 bases at J, with 15 bases between the two ends. Here the CDR3 reads CASSERVAGNSYEQYF. The CDR3 coding sequence is TGTGCCAGCAGTGAGCGGGTTGCAGGCAACTCCTACGAGCAGTACTTC.

This clone appeared a few times. The chain combines TRBV28 with TRBJ2-5; D not certain. Germline-derived CDR1 and CDR2 are MDHEN and SYDVKM. CDR3 length: 16 amino acids. Deletions cut 4 bases from V and 1 base from J, with 16 bases between. CDR3 amino acids: CASSSPWSSLQETQYF. Here the CDR3 DNA reads TGTGCCAGCAGTTCCCCCTGGAGTAGTCTCCAAGAGACCCAGTACTTC.

The chain links TRBV6-1 to TRBJ2-1; D ambiguous. CDR1 and CDR2 from the germline V gene are MNHNS and SASEGT. The V and J ends lost 10 bases and 7 bases respectively, with 11 bases between them. The CDR3 loop spans 11 amino acids. CDR3 region: CATSVVNEQFF. CDR3 nucleotide sequence: TGTGCCACCTCGGTTGTGAATGAGCAGTTCTTC.

The rearrangement joins TRBV5-4 to TRBJ2-5, with D possibly matching TRBD2 (5 bases). Deletions cut 2 bases from V and 5 bases from J, with 13 bases between. This CDR3 has 14 amino acids. Germline loops: CDR1 SGHNT, CDR2 YYREEE (reference sequence). The CDR3, as DNA: TGTGCCAGCAGCTTTCGGGGATTAGGGGAGACCCAGTACTTC. This sequence encodes CASSFRGLGETQYF.

V usage is TRBV28 and J usage is TRBJ2-7; TRBD2 is a possible D gene (5 bases). Looked up from germline, CDR1 is MDHEN and CDR2 is SYDVKM. The V end was cut by 6 bases, the J end by 2 bases, with 11 bases between. The CDR3 is made up of 13 amino acids. CDR3 nucleotide sequence: TGTGCCAGCAGCCCGGGGAACACCTACGAGCAGTACTTC. This translates into CASSPGNTYEQYF.

The chain links TRBV15 to TRBJ2-3; the match to TRBD1 covers 7 bases. The CDR3 extends over 15 amino acids. From germline, CDR1 is LNHNV and CDR2 YYDKDF (reference sequence). Trimming removed 3 bases from V and 0 bases from J; junction bases left unmatched: 3. The CDR3 DNA follows: TGTGCCACCAGCAGGGGGACAGCCAGCACAGATACGCAGTATTTT. This sequence encodes CATSRGTASTDTQYF. Variable domain in full (rest from reference TRBV15 and TRBJ2-3): DAMVIQNPRYQVTQFGKPVTLSCSQTLNHNVMYWYQQKSSQAPKLLFHYYDKDFNNEADTPDNFQSRRPNTSFCFLDIRSPGLGDTAMYLCATSRGTASTDTQYFGPGTRLTVL.

This chain connects TRBV30 to TRBJ1-2; no clear D gene. This CDR3 spans 10 amino acids. The V end lost 3 bases, the J end lost 7 bases, and 6 bases lay between the germline ends. CDR1 GTSNPN and CDR2 SVGIG come from the germline V gene (reference sequence). The CDR3 sequence is CAWRKGGYTF. The CDR3 bases are TGTGCCTGGAGAAAAGGTGGCTACACCTTC.

The chain is built from TRBV18 and TRBJ2-1; D is unresolved. CDR3 length: 14 residues. CDR1 is KGHSH and CDR2 is LQKENI in the germline V gene. Between the trimmed V and J ends, which lost 3 bases and 5 bases, there was a span of 11 bases. CDR3 loop: CASSPQSTNNEQFF. The CDR3 nucleotides are TGTGCCAGCTCACCTCAGTCTACGAACAATGAGCAGTTCTTC.

This chain connects TRBV11-2 to TRBJ1-1; 12 bases align to TRBD1. This CDR3 is built from 16 residues. CDR1 is SGHAT and CDR2 is FQNNGV in the germline V gene. Trimming cost V 5 bases and J 5 bases; bases outside gene matches: 9. CDR3 nucleotides: TGTGCCAGCAGCCGGGGACAGGGGGCGCGCGGGACTGAAGCTTTCTTT. Residues: CASSRGQGARGTEAFF.